The 3 T cell receptor beta chains below come from one sample, sequenced in a study of T cell responses to AZD1222 COVID-19 vaccine. Repertoires were generated with immunoSEQ multiplex PCR, while TCRdb's copy carries only in-frame clones and drops some. This sample has tens of thousands of clones; about 81% occur once, and the top ten carry 20% to 30%. The sequencing here drew on peripheral blood, taken 28 days after the second AZD1222 dose. These receptors came from an adult who received the AZD1222 COVID-19 vaccine.

This sequence joins TRBV9 and TRBJ2-5; D possibly corresponds to TRBD2 (5 bases). The V end lost 1 base, the J end lost 2 bases, and 12 bases lay between the germline ends. There are 15 residues in the CDR3. CDR1 is SGDLS, CDR2 YYNGEE, per germline. The CDR3: CASSVTPGTQETQYF. The CDR3 DNA sequence: TGTGCCAGCAGCGTAACTCCGGGAACACAAGAGACCCAGTACTTC.

The chain recombines TRBV7-6 with TRBJ2-3; D might be TRBD2 (6 bases). CDR3 length: 13 amino acids. Germline V gene lookup returns CDR1 SGHVS and CDR2 FNYEAQ. V lost 6 bases, J lost 0 bases, and 7 bases lay in between. In nucleotides, the CDR3 is TGTGCCAGCAGGGGGACTAGCACAGATACGCAGTATTTT. The encoded protein is CASRGTSTDTQYF.

The chain is built from TRBV9 and TRBJ2-6; TRBD2 is a possible D gene (5 bases). The V end was cut by 3 bases, the J end by 1 base, with 8 bases between. The germline V gene has CDR1 SGDLS and CDR2 YYNGEE. This CDR3 is built from 15 residues. CDR3 protein: CASSGGYSGANVLTF. CDR3 DNA sequence: TGTGCCAGCAGCGGAGGGTATTCTGGGGCCAACGTCCTGACTTTC.